These 20 T cell receptor beta chains originate from one sample sequenced in a study of human T cells and chemical hapten exposure. Time point reported: patch test 1, 2 weeks after DPC sensitization. The treatment is: therapeutic diphenylcyclopropenone sensitization with weekly scalp DPC. TCRdb reanalysed the RACE reads using MiXCR and keeps one entry per CDR3 protein. The sample includes some 110,000 distinct CDR3 sequences, about 12% seen only once; the top ten take around 1.5%. This sample comprised whole blood, obtained in connection with sensitization to the hapten diphenylcyclopropenone (DPC). These receptors all come from a woman aged 50 to 60 with alopecia areata. Some clones in this sample may be carry-over from other donors' samples.

This clonotype was seen more than once but under ten times. The chain uses TRBV7-9 and TRBJ1-4; TRBD1 might be the D (5 bases). This CDR3 is built from 15 residues. Trimming left V 0 bases short and J 7 bases short, with 12 bases between. From germline, CDR1 is SEHNR and CDR2 FQNEAQ (reference sequence). Here the CDR3 reads CASSLATVGGEKLFF. CDR3 in DNA: TGTGCCAGCAGCTTAGCGACAGTCGGTGGTGAAAAACTGTTTTTT.

This clonotype was counted between two and nine times. The chain is built from TRBV18 and TRBJ2-7; possible D gene TRBD2, 5 bases. Per the germline V gene, CDR1 is KGHSH and CDR2 is LQKENI. This CDR3 is 14 amino acids long. Trimming pared 1 base from V and 1 base from J, leaving 8 bases between. The CDR3 sequence: CASSPRSGSYEQYF. In DNA, the CDR3 is TGTGCCAGCTCACCACGTTCGGGGTCCTACGAGCAGTACTTC. Full variable domain (remainder filled in from reference TRBV18 and TRBJ2-7): NAGVMQNPRHLVRRRGQEARLRCSPMKGHSHVYWYRQLPEEGLKFMVYLQKENIIDESGMPKERFSAEFPKEGPSILRIQQVVRGDSAAYFCASSPRSGSYEQYFGPGTRLTVT.

This clonotype was detected only a few times. The rearrangement uses TRBV29-1 and TRBJ2-3; the D call may be TRBD1 or TRBD2 (5 bases each). The CDR3 is 15 amino acids. V was cut by 4 bases and J by 4 bases, with 18 bases left in between. CDR1 is SQVTM, CDR2 ANQGSEA, per germline. The CDR3 nucleotides read TGCAGCGTTGTTGGGGACCAAAGGGGCCCAGATACGCAGTATTTT. It translates to CSVVGDQRGPDTQYF.

This clonotype was found a few times. The rearrangement joins TRBV6-1 to TRBJ1-5; D gene uncertain. This CDR3 spans 13 amino acids. The V gene lost 7 bases and the J gene lost 5 bases, with 12 bases spanning the gap. Germline lookup yields CDR1 MNHNS and CDR2 SASEGT. CDR3 region: CASMESVYQPQHF. In DNA, the CDR3 is TGTGCCAGCATGGAATCAGTATATCAGCCCCAGCATTTT.

This clonotype was seen a few times. The rearrangement uses TRBV28 and TRBJ2-7, with unresolved D. CDR3 length: 13 residues. From germline, CDR1 is MDHEN and CDR2 SYDVKM. Trimming left V 3 bases short and J 2 bases short, with 8 bases between. CDR3 in amino acids: CASSFSQTYEQYF. The DNA of the CDR3 is TGTGCCAGCAGTTTCTCCCAAACCTACGAGCAGTACTTC.

The CDR3 here is CASSLNGQALEPQHF. Written as DNA, the CDR3 is TGTGCCAGCAGCTTAAACGGGCAGGCGCTTGAACCCCAGCATTTT. The chain employs TRBV7-2 and TRBJ1-5; no clear D gene. The V end lost 2 bases, the J end lost 10 bases, and 18 bases lay between the germline ends. CDR3 length equals 15 residues. Germline V gene lookup returns CDR1 SGHTA and CDR2 FQGNSA.

This clonotype was seen at least ten times. The genes are TRBV10-1 and TRBJ1-5; D is ambiguous. The V gene's germline CDR1 is WNHNN and CDR2 SYGVQD (reference sequence). This CDR3 is built from 13 residues. The V gene lost 5 bases and the J gene lost 6 bases, with 11 bases spanning the gap. The DNA of the CDR3 is TGCGCCAGCAGTCTCGGGCTAGCTCAGCCCCAGCATTTT. It codes for CASSLGLAQPQHF.

This clonotype was observed a single time. A read error may account for a junction end that differs from germline. The V gene is TRBV5-4, the J gene TRBJ1-1, with D unclear. Germline CDR1 reads SGHNT; CDR2 reads YYREEE (reference sequence). This CDR3 contains 14 residues. The CDR3 loop reads CVSHRFPMNTEAFF. The DNA of the CDR3 is TGTGTCAGCCACAGATTTCCGATGAACACTGAAGCTTTCTTT.

The rearrangement uses TRBV3-1 and TRBJ2-3; 7 bases align to TRBD2. CDR3 length: 14 amino acids. The V and J ends lost 7 bases and 1 base, in that order; junction bases with no gene match: 5. The germline gives CDR1 LGHDT, CDR2 YNNKEL (reference sequence). CDR3 nucleotide sequence: TGTGCCAGCACCGCTAGCGGAGGCACAGATACGCAGTATTTT. This codes for CASTASGGTDTQYF.

The chain couples TRBV12-3 or TRBV12-4 to TRBJ1-2; D is uncertain. V lost 6 bases to trimming and J lost 0 bases, with 11 bases between them. The CDR3 covers 14 residues. The DNA of the CDR3 is TGTGCCAGCAGGATAAGTGCGTCTAACTATGGCTACACCTTC. This encodes CASRISASNYGYTF.

V is TRBV12-3 or TRBV12-4 and J is TRBJ2-1; 10 bases match TRBD2. The V gene end was trimmed by 1 base and the J gene end by 12 bases; junction bases not matched to a gene: 6. The CDR3 is 14 amino acids. The CDR3 nucleotides are TGTGCCAGCAGTTTAGGGCTAGCGGGAGTCTGGCAGTTCTTC. Protein product: CASSLGLAGVWQFF.

The chain joins TRBV11-2 to TRBJ1-3; the D gene is possibly TRBD1 (5 bases). The CDR3 extends over 15 amino acids. Germline V gene sequence: CDR1 SGHAT, CDR2 FQNNGV. Trimming pared 3 bases from V and 2 bases from J, leaving 11 bases between. CDR3 residues: CASSFQGGAGNTIYF. Written as DNA, the CDR3 is TGTGCCAGCAGCTTCCAGGGAGGTGCTGGAAACACCATATATTTT.

This clonotype was counted ten times or more. The DNA is left out, because the CDR3 cannot be placed on it with certainty; the CDR3 is given as TCRdb lists it. V is TRBV5-1 and J is TRBJ2-7; the table's D call, TRBD1, has no DNA check behind it. Germline V gene data show CDR1 as SGHRS and CDR2 as YFSETQ. The CDR3 has 16 amino acids, counting both end residues. The CDR3 protein is CASSLEFGTGATGPSF.

This clonotype was seen ten or more times. The gene calls are TRBV4-2 and TRBJ1-4; perhaps TRBD1 as D (6 bases). The germline gives CDR1 LGHNA, CDR2 YNFKEQ. The CDR3 totals 16 residues. The V end lost 1 base, the J end lost 9 bases, and 18 bases lay between the germline ends. In DNA, the CDR3 is TGTGCCAGCAGCCAAGGTATAGGGGGGCGCGGCCAAAAACTGTTTTTT. This sequence encodes CASSQGIGGRGQKLFF.

This clonotype was counted many times. The gene calls are TRBV25-1 and TRBJ1-1; D call uncertain. Germline CDR1 MGHDK, CDR2 SYGVNS. The V and J ends lost 8 bases and 8 bases respectively, with 15 bases between them. CDR3 length equals 12 residues. CDR3 amino acids: CASRRPPWEAFF. DNA for the CDR3: TGTGCCAGCCGCCGACCCCCCTGGGAAGCTTTCTTT.

This clonotype was found many times. V and J are TRBV6-1 and TRBJ1-1; no definite D call. Germline loops: CDR1 MNHNS, CDR2 SASEGT. This CDR3 spans 15 amino acids. The ends were cut back, 7 bases at V and 7 bases at J, with 22 bases in the middle. CDR3: CASTPVGVMWNEAFF. The DNA of the CDR3 is TGTGCCAGCACCCCAGTCGGAGTAATGTGGAATGAAGCTTTCTTT.

The chain employs TRBV3-1 and TRBJ2-1; D is unclear. The V gene lost 1 base and the J gene lost 6 bases, with 7 bases spanning the gap. Germline loops: CDR1 LGHDT, CDR2 YNNKEL (reference sequence). The CDR3 length is 13 residues. The CDR3 DNA reads TGTGCCAGCAGCCAAGTGGGCCCCAATGAGCAGTTCTTC. Protein sequence: CASSQVGPNEQFF.

Many counts were recorded for this clonotype. The CDR3 loop is CASSLGYIYEQYF. The CDR3 DNA reads TGTGCCAGCAGCTTAGGGTACATCTACGAGCAGTACTTC. This sequence joins TRBV7-2 and TRBJ2-7, with no clear D. Germline lookup yields CDR1 SGHTA and CDR2 FQGNSA. Between the trimmed V and J ends, which lost 1 base and 3 bases, there was a span of 7 bases. This CDR3 comprises 13 residues.

This chain connects TRBV7-2 to TRBJ2-3, with a possible D match to TRBD2 (5 bases). In germline, CDR1 is SGHTA, CDR2 FQGNSA. The CDR3 consists of 14 residues. V was cut by 5 bases and J by 2 bases, with 11 bases left in between. The CDR3 spells CASSITTITDTQYF. The DNA for the CDR3 is TGTGCCAGCAGCATCACGACTATCACAGATACGCAGTATTTT.

This clonotype was seen ten or more times. V is TRBV20-1 and J is TRBJ1-2, with D tentatively TRBD1 (5 bases). The CDR3 consists of 13 residues. V gave up 5 bases and J gave up 8 bases, with 18 bases separating them. The germline V gene encodes CDR1 DFQATT and CDR2 SNEGSKA (reference sequence). CDR3 loop: CSASPFSGRGYTF. The CDR3 coding sequence is TGCAGTGCTTCTCCCTTTTCGGGGCGCGGCTACACCTTC.